This T cell receptor beta chain was obtained from a study of blood T cell repertoires in COVID-19. The CDR3 runs 15 residues. The germline CDR1 and CDR2 sequences are SNHLY and FYNNEI. V lost 6 bases and J lost 1; bases outside the gene matches: 2. Original methodology: Reference gene primer amplification gave nucleated cell count estimates. TCRdb's copy holds only in-frame clones and misses some; the assay was immunoSEQ multiplex PCR. The DNA was the basis for D and trimming; V, J and clone size are from that table. This sample has roughly 240,000 clones, with about 80% found just once. The sample taken for sequencing was peripheral blood. The genes are TRBV2 and TRBJ1-5; 11 bases agree with TRBD1. The TCR sequence derives from an elderly woman with acute or convalescent COVID-19. CDR3 coding DNA: TGTGCCAGCAGCGGACAGGGGGCGAGCAATCAGCCCCAGCATTTT. Protein: CASSGQGASNQPQHF.